This record covers a single T cell receptor (beta chain). Method: immunoSEQ multiplex PCR; TCRdb's copy keeps in-frame clones and lacks some. Here the sample spans around 150,000 clones, roughly 90% being singletons. The V end was cut by 3 bases, the J end by 2 bases, with 11 bases between. The CDR3 length is 13 residues. Germline V gene sequence: CDR1 SQVTM, CDR2 ANQGSEA. The data stem from a study of control samples from healthy donors and cancer patients. The rearrangement links TRBV29-1 to TRBJ2-7; tentative D call: TRBD2 (5 bases). The specimen sequenced was blood. This receptor was taken from a man aged 25-40 years in good health. As DNA, the CDR3 is TGCAGCGTTGATTTCCCCGGGACCTACGAGCAGTACTTC. Residues: CSVDFPGTYEQYF.